This T cell receptor beta chain was retrieved from a study of spatial heterogeneity in lung cancer. V was clipped by 0 bases and J by 1 base, with 6 bases between them. Germline-derived CDR1 and CDR2 are MNHEY and SVGAGI. This CDR3 contains 14 residues. TCRdb independently ran MiXCR on the 5' RACE reads; one entry per CDR3 protein. The sample has about 26,000 distinct CDR3 sequences; 5% to 6% are singletons. Time point of the sample: blood at routine non-recurrence follow-up after resection. In each case, whole RNA from tumor, nontumor lung or frozen PBMC was sequenced unsorted. This clonotype was seen a handful of times.

The clonotype was recovered from a male donor with early-stage non-small cell lung cancer. The rearrangement joins TRBV6-5 to TRBJ1-1; no firm D call. The sequencing used PBMCs, collected at follow-up. CDR3: CASSYSYRNTEAFF. The CDR3 coding sequence is TGTGCCAGCAGTTACTCGTACAGGAACACTGAAGCTTTCTTT.